The 8 T cell receptor beta chains below were found in one sample sequenced in a study of Graves' ophthalmopathy and Graves' hyperthyroidism. The study amplified TCR beta CDR3 regions using RNA transcripts. HTBI primers primed a first-round RT-PCR, and a second-round multiplex PCR followed. In TCRdb, the multiplex PCR reads were re-called with MiXCR into one record per CDR3 protein. Of about 590,000 distinct CDR3 sequences detected, less than 40% appear once; the ten largest clones hold roughly 4%. Material: peripheral blood or thyroid tissue (not recorded which). The receptors come from an adult man with Graves' hyperthyroidism.

The rearrangement uses TRBV2 and TRBJ2-1, with 14 bases aligning to TRBD2. The CDR3 is 16 residues long. The V segment lost 6 bases and the J segment 4 bases; nucleotides outside the gene matches: 5. Germline CDR1 reads SNHLY; CDR2 reads FYNNEI. The CDR3 spells CASRTGLAGAYNEQFF. CDR3 DNA: TGTGCCAGCAGGACGGGACTAGCGGGAGCTTACAATGAGCAGTTCTTC. The full variable domain, its missing parts supplied by reference TRBV2 and TRBJ2-1, is EPEVTQTPSHQVTQMGQEVILRCVPISNHLYFYWYRQILGQKVEFLVSFYNNEISEKSEIFDDQFSVERPDGSNFTLKIRSTKLEDSAMYFCASRTGLAGAYNEQFFGPGTRLTVL.

The chain uses TRBV20-1 and TRBJ2-1; no clear D. V was shortened by 3 bases and J by 4 bases, with 4 bases between the two germline ends. Per the germline V gene, CDR1 is DFQATT and CDR2 is SNEGSKA (reference sequence). CDR3 length equals 11 residues. The CDR3 DNA follows: TGCAGTGCTAGCGGGTACAATGAGCAGTTCTTC. Translated, it gives CSASGYNEQFF.

The chain has TRBV6-1 and TRBJ2-1, with unresolved D. Trimming cost V 10 bases and J 8 bases, with 15 bases left between them. Germline CDR1 is MNHNS and CDR2 is SASEGT. The CDR3 loop spans 12 amino acids. The CDR3: CAIGLRLDEQFF. Here the CDR3 DNA reads TGTGCCATCGGCCTAAGGCTTGATGAGCAGTTCTTC.

The chain has TRBV28 and TRBJ2-7, with a possible D match to TRBD2 (6 bases). Per germline, CDR1 MDHEN and CDR2 SYDVKM. V lost 5 bases, J lost 0 bases, and 17 bases lay in between. The CDR3 is 16 residues long. CDR3 region: CASSTGSVGGSYEQYF. In nucleotides, the CDR3 is TGTGCCAGCAGTACGGGTTCGGTCGGGGGCTCCTACGAGCAGTACTTC.

J is TRBJ1-2 and V is TRBV27; 9 nucleotides align to TRBD1. Germline-derived CDR1 and CDR2 are MNHEY and SMNVEV (reference sequence). The CDR3 sequence is 14 residues long. Unmatched junction bases numbered 9, after V lost 5 bases and J lost 8 bases. CDR3 loop: CASSRGGTGLGYTF. CDR3 nucleotide sequence: TGTGCCAGCAGTCGAGGCGGGACAGGGTTGGGCTACACCTTC.

V is TRBV10-3 and J is TRBJ2-7, with 9 bases matching TRBD1. J gave up 4 bases and V 7 bases, and 14 bases lay outside the gene matches. The CDR3 loop spans 16 amino acids. The germline gives CDR1 ENHRY, CDR2 SYGVKD. The CDR3 spells CAITNRGPPTGYEQYF. The CDR3 region has the DNA TGTGCCATCACGAACAGGGGGCCGCCCACCGGATACGAGCAGTACTTC.

At least ten counts were recorded for this clonotype. The gene calls are TRBV7-9 and TRBJ2-7; D gene ambiguous. The V end was cut by 1 base, the J end by 0 bases, with 22 bases between. The CDR3 contains 19 residues. CDR1 and CDR2 (germline): SEHNR, FQNEAQ (reference sequence). The DNA for the CDR3 is TGTGCCAGCAGCTTAGGCCCTCCTCCGTGGACCCATTCCTCCTACGAGCAGTACTTC. Its protein product is CASSLGPPPWTHSSYEQYF.

The rearrangement uses TRBV29-1 and TRBJ1-2; 10 bases fit TRBD1. The trim removed 6 bases at V and 12 bases at J, leaving 16 bases unmatched. Per germline, CDR1 SQVTM and CDR2 ANQGSEA. There are 14 residues in the CDR3. This CDR3 is CSVNPDRGRGANTF. CDR3 bases: TGCAGCGTAAATCCTGACAGGGGGCGCGGGGCGAACACCTTC.